This T cell receptor (beta chain) was identified during a study of cytotoxic CD8 clonotypes in ibrutinib-treated CLL. In the study overall: The subjects consisted of 11 relapsed/refractory and roughly 15 treatment-naive individuals, with approximately 18 IGHV unmutated. Response material was collected after a median around 12 months of treatment, range 6 to 36.

In regard to this clone: Antigen specificity is unknown.

The junction had 11 bases not matched to a gene; V was cut back by 1 base and J by 0 bases. CDR3 length: 19 residues. Germline V CDR1 and CDR2: SGHTA, FQGNSA. Study outcomes and limitations: Clonality at baseline surpassed age-matched healthy donors and tracked circulating CD8+ T-cell counts. Clonality increased with ibrutinib response but returned toward baseline at progression.

The repertoire was sequenced with immunoSEQ multiplex PCR; TCRdb's copy has only in-frame clones and lacks some. The table includes about 150,000 clones, around 80% detected once. The sequence was obtained from a human donor with chronic lymphocytic leukemia. The input for sequencing was PBMCs, taken after 12 months of ibrutinib treatment. The chain joins TRBV7-2 to TRBJ1-4; TRBD1 aligns across 7 bases. CDR3 region: CASSLGPGTVGTTNEKLFF. The CDR3 bases are TGTGCCAGCAGCTTAGGGCCCGGGACAGTTGGGACAACTAATGAAAAACTGTTTTTT.